The clone carrying this T cell receptor (beta chain) was seen ten or more times. Its cognate antigen is unknown. RNA transcripts were the template for amplifying TCR beta CDR3 regions. The HTBI set primed first-round TCR CDR3 RT-PCR. TCRdb reprocessed the multiplex PCR reads via MiXCR and lists one record per CDR3 protein. The sample records hundreds of thousands of distinct CDR3 sequences, about 20% being singletons. The sample belongs to a study of T cells in Graves' hyperthyroidism and ophthalmopathy. Study as a whole: At the time of initial diagnosis and before any treatment, peripheral blood was collected. Study-level findings and limits: Stable hyperthyroidism was told apart from ophthalmopathy by a model built on 13 V-J features.

Patients were excluded because of uncontrolled infection, other autoimmune disease, pregnancy or lactation. Diagnoses used clinical symptoms, serum thyroxine and TRAb, thyroid ultrasound and orbital computed tomography. This sequence originates from a man between 35 and 55 years old with Graves' ophthalmopathy. The specimen sequenced was blood.

The CDR3 DNA is TGCGCCAGCAGCCTTTCACGTACAACTAATGAAAAACTGTTTTTT. The encoded protein is CASSLSRTTNEKLFF. The chain joins TRBV5-1 to TRBJ1-4; the D is unclear. The V gene's germline CDR1 is SGHRS and CDR2 YFSETQ. Trimming pared 4 bases from V and 0 bases from J, leaving 10 bases between. The CDR3 extends over 15 amino acids.